This T cell receptor beta chain was recorded in a study of T cell repertoires in cytomegalovirus infection. Background on the study: Recently identified HLA-C-restricted CMV epitopes and well-studied HLA-B-restricted CMV epitopes were used by the study. Public TCR beta signatures indicated both CMV infection and matching HLA type. Findings and caveats of the study: Dominant in the ex vivo response were TCR beta clonotypes restricted by HLA-C and specific for CMV. Public TCR beta family frequency separated CMV-and-HLA carriers, including in an independent cohort.

Germline loops: CDR1 MDHEN, CDR2 SYDVKM. Trimming took 5 bases from V and 3 from J; bases not matched to a gene: 10. The CDR3 has 16 residues. As to this clonotype: Its matching antigen is unknown.

Via MiXCR, TCRdb re-called the reads, giving one row per CDR3 protein. The sample holds a few hundred thousand distinct CDR3 sequences; approximately 30% are singletons and the top ten take roughly 13%. This clonotype was sampled from a human donor in good health (CMV status not recorded). Some clones in this sample may be carry-over from other donors' samples. The sequencing here drew on cultured PBMCs, taken from culture after CMV antigen stimulation. The rearrangement links TRBV28 to TRBJ2-7, with TRBD2 matching over 10 bases. The CDR3 DNA reads as TGTGCCAGCAGTCCCGGTACTAGCGGGATAGACTACGAGCAGTACTTC. It yields the protein CASSPGTSGIDYEQYF.